The rows below give T cell receptor beta chains drawn from one sample of a study of cytotoxic CD8 clonotypes in ibrutinib-treated CLL. The data were produced by immunoSEQ multiplex PCR, yet TCRdb's version contains in-frame clones alone and is incomplete. The data hold about 140,000 clones, with 76% observed a single time. This specimen was PBMCs, taken after 24 months of ibrutinib treatment. The receptors shown here come from a human donor with chronic lymphocytic leukemia. Both conserved end residues are part of each CDR3. The order of the fields is clone size, D gene, V gene, J gene, CDR3 protein, CDR3 DNA. A D gene is named only where the DNA matches it firmly. Rows give clone size only sometimes, using once, few, many, or a class for an expanded clone.

.,.,TRBV7-8,TRBJ2-3,CASSTFGRGLRNTQYF,TGTGCCAGCAGCACCTTCGGGAGGGGGCTCAGGAATACGCAGTATTTT
.,.,TRBV18,TRBJ2-4,CASSPRGTGTGNIQYF,TGTGCCAGCTCACCGCGGGGGACCGGGACAGGCAACATTCAGTACTTC
.,TRBD1,TRBV18,TRBJ1-3,CASSPPQGVGNTIYF,TGTGCCAGCTCACCACCCCAGGGGGTCGGAAACACCATATATTTT
.,TRBD1,TRBV10-3,TRBJ2-2,CAISTRDRVNTGELFF,TGTGCCATCAGTACACGGGACAGAGTCAACACCGGGGAGCTGTTTTTT
few,.,TRBV7-2,TRBJ2-3,CASSPRNTQYF,TGTGCCAGCAGCCCACGAAATACGCAGTATTTT
.,.,TRBV28,TRBJ1-2,CASSSPTVYGYTF,TGTGCCAGCAGTTCCCCGACTGTGTATGGCTACACCTTC
.,.,TRBV27,TRBJ1-3,CASSPRATSGNTIYF,TGTGCCAGCAGTCCCAGGGCGACCTCTGGAAACACCATATATTTT
.,.,TRBV21-1,TRBJ1-5,CASSTRTGGEPQHF,TGTGCCAGCAGCACAAGGACAGGGGGCGAGCCCCAGCATTTT
many,.,TRBV28,TRBJ1-5,CASNAGGWQPQHF,TGTGCCAGCAACGCGGGGGGTTGGCAGCCCCAGCATTTT
once,TRBD1,TRBV15,TRBJ2-5,CATSKPRDRSLEGETQYF,TGTGCCACCAGCAAGCCCCGGGACAGGTCACTGGAAGGGGAGACCCAGTACTTC
.,TRBD2,TRBV5-4,TRBJ2-2,CASPGGADPNTGELFF,TGTGCCAGCCCGGGGGGAGCGGACCCGAACACCGGGGAGCTGTTTTTT
many,.,TRBV28,TRBJ2-7,CASSVRSYEQYF,TGTGCCAGCAGCGTGAGGAGCTACGAGCAGTACTTC
.,.,TRBV29-1,TRBJ1-4,CSAPGGSNEKLFF,TGCAGCGCCCCTGGGGGGTCTAATGAAAAACTGTTTTTT
.,.,TRBV6-1,TRBJ1-5,CASSLTVPRDQPQHF,TGTGCCAGCAGTCTGACAGTGCCGAGAGATCAGCCCCAGCATTTT
once,TRBD1,TRBV6-6,TRBJ1-2,CASSPPGQGARGYTF,TGTGCCAGCAGCCCCCCGGGACAGGGGGCGCGTGGCTACACCTTC
.,.,TRBV29-1,TRBJ2-2,CSGGAANTGELFF,TGCAGCGGGGGGGCCGCCAACACCGGGGAGCTGTTTTTT
few,.,TRBV7-2,TRBJ1-5,CASSLPVTGPQHF,TGTGCCAGCAGCTTACCCGTCACGGGGCCCCAGCATTTT
once,.,TRBV6-5,TRBJ2-1,CASSSREFLYNEQFF,TGTGCCAGCAGTTCCCGGGAGTTTTTGTACAATGAGCAGTTCTTC
few,.,TRBV18,TRBJ2-5,CASSPGHGETQYF,TGTGCCAGCTCACCCGGACACGGGGAGACCCAGTACTTC
.,.,TRBV27,TRBJ2-5,CASSFWGMGGETQYF,TGTGCCAGCAGTTTTTGGGGTATGGGGGGAGAGACCCAGTACTTC
once,.,TRBV7-3,TRBJ2-1,CASSSTGPPLPYNEQFF,TGTGCCAGCAGCTCGACCGGTCCCCCGCTTCCCTACAATGAGCAGTTCTTC
.,TRBD2,TRBV5-1,TRBJ2-5,CASSTTGTSGGAAETQYF,TGCGCCAGCAGCACAACGGGGACTAGCGGGGGGGCCGCAGAGACCCAGTACTTC
few,TRBD2,TRBV28,TRBJ2-3,CASSLPPLAGEGDTQYF,TGTGCCAGCAGTTTACCCCCTCTAGCGGGAGAGGGCGATACGCAGTATTTT
.,TRBD2,TRBV29-1,TRBJ2-1,CSVRLAGYNEQFF,TGCAGCGTTAGACTAGCGGGCTACAATGAGCAGTTCTTC
.,.,TRBV5-1,TRBJ2-2,CASSEAQSNTGELFF,TGCGCCAGCAGCGAAGCACAGTCGAACACCGGGGAGCTGTTTTTT
.,.,TRBV6-5,TRBJ2-3,CASSYWAGASPDTQYF,TGTGCCAGCAGTTATTGGGCAGGGGCGAGTCCAGATACGCAGTATTTT
.,TRBD1,TRBV5-1,TRBJ1-2,CASSRTGRSNYGYTF,TGCGCCAGCAGCAGGACAGGGCGTTCTAACTATGGCTACACCTTC
.,TRBD2,TRBV4-2,TRBJ2-7,CASSHLSGRGSYEQYF,TGTGCCAGCAGCCACCTGAGCGGGAGAGGGTCCTACGAGCAGTACTTC
.,.,TRBV7-9,TRBJ2-7,CASSIRQAYSYEQYF,TGTGCCAGCAGCATTCGACAGGCCTACTCCTACGAGCAGTACTTC
.,TRBD1,TRBV7-9,TRBJ1-2,CASSISGGWDYGYTF,TGTGCCAGCAGCATCTCAGGGGGCTGGGACTATGGCTACACCTTC
.,.,TRBV18,TRBJ1-1,CASSAGGGTEAFF,TGTGCCAGCTCCGCGGGGGGCGGCACTGAAGCTTTCTTT
.,TRBD1,TRBV28,TRBJ1-2,CASSESKGAFYGYTF,TGTGCCAGCAGCGAGTCTAAGGGGGCCTTTTATGGCTACACCTTC
.,.,TRBV6-7,TRBJ2-1,CASSSGGPRLF,TGTGCCAGCAGTTCCGGGGGCCCCCGGCTCTTC
.,TRBD1,TRBV7-7,TRBJ2-2,CASSKRGPPNTGELFF,TGTGCTAGCAGCAAGAGGGGGCCACCGAACACCGGGGAGCTGTTTTTT
once,.,TRBV10-3,TRBJ1-1,CAISEELGTEAFF,TGTGCCATCAGTGAGGAGTTGGGGACTGAAGCTTTCTTT
.,.,TRBV7-9,TRBJ1-5,CASSLGHSNQPQHF,TGTGCCAGCAGCTTAGGGCATAGCAATCAGCCCCAGCATTTT
.,.,TRBV5-1,TRBJ2-3,CASRGGRGTDTQYF,TGCGCCAGCAGAGGGGGGCGAGGTACAGATACGCAGTATTTT
.,.,TRBV11-2,TRBJ2-7,CASSLLEGGYEQYF,TGTGCCAGCAGCTTACTGGAGGGGGGCTACGAGCAGTACTTC
.,.,TRBV6-5,TRBJ1-2,CASSYQGAGYGYTF,TGTGCCAGCAGTTACCAAGGGGCGGGCTATGGCTACACCTTC
few,.,TRBV5-1,TRBJ2-3,CASSLWVGTDTQYF,TGCGCCAGCAGCTTGTGGGTGGGGACAGATACGCAGTATTTT
.,TRBD1,TRBV7-3,TRBJ2-7,CASSLTGTENYEQYF,TGTGCCAGCAGCTTAACAGGGACAGAGAACTACGAGCAGTACTTC
few,TRBD1,TRBV18,TRBJ1-1,CASSPPQGAAEAFF,TGTGCCAGCTCACCACCGCAGGGGGCCGCTGAAGCTTTCTTT
.,.,TRBV4-2,TRBJ2-3,CASSQGGYVTDTQYF,TGTGCCAGCAGCCAAGGGGGGTATGTCACAGATACGCAGTATTTT
.,TRBD1,TRBV28,TRBJ2-3,CASSFPHSGQVF,TGTGCCAGCAGTTTTCCCCACTCGGGACAGGTTTTT
.,TRBD2,TRBV5-1,TRBJ2-7,CASSLGTSASYEQYF,TGCGCCAGCAGCTTGGGGACTAGCGCTTCCTACGAGCAGTACTTC
.,TRBD1,TRBV7-9,TRBJ2-4,CASSPRQGSSAKNIQYF,TGTGCCAGCAGCCCCCGACAGGGCTCCTCAGCCAAAAACATTCAGTACTTC
.,TRBD1,TRBV13,TRBJ2-7,CASSLGGTGGGEQYF,TGTGCCAGCAGCTTAGGGGGAACAGGGGGCGGCGAGCAGTACTTC
.,.,TRBV28,TRBJ2-2,CASSLWQGHGELFF,TGTGCCAGCAGTTTATGGCAGGGGCACGGGGAGCTGTTTTTT
few,.,TRBV7-9,TRBJ2-5,CASSLPKHRDQKETQYF,TGTGCCAGCAGCTTACCCAAACACCGGGACCAAAAAGAGACCCAGTACTTC
once,.,TRBV4-2,TRBJ2-3,CASSRPNVDTQYF,TGTGCCAGCAGCCGCCCTAATGTAGATACGCAGTATTTT
.,TRBD1,TRBV6-6,TRBJ1-2,CASSYGDRGNYGYTF,TGTGCCAGCAGTTATGGGGACAGGGGTAACTATGGCTACACCTTC
.,.,TRBV6-5,TRBJ1-1,CASRGGWQNTEAFF,TGTGCCAGCAGGGGGGGGTGGCAGAACACTGAAGCTTTCTTT
once,.,TRBV27,TRBJ1-2,CASSPQGRAGYGYTF,TGTGCCAGCAGCCCGCAGGGGCGGGCGGGATATGGCTACACCTTC
.,.,TRBV2,TRBJ2-7,CASGTPRRYEQYF,TGTGCCAGCGGGACACCGAGACGCTACGAGCAGTACTTC
many,TRBD1,TRBV11-2,TRBJ1-2,CASSLAGTGGYGYTF,TGTGCCAGCAGCTTAGCGGGGACAGGGGGCTATGGCTACACCTTC
.,.,TRBV18,TRBJ2-2,CASSHGVGELFF,TGTGCCAGCTCACACGGGGTCGGGGAGCTGTTTTTT
.,.,TRBV5-1,TRBJ2-5,CASSLEVTEETQYF,TGCGCCAGCAGCTTGGAGGTTACCGAAGAGACCCAGTACTTC